This TCR beta chain was observed in a study of vaccination effects on CD4 cells after COVID-19. As regards this clone: What it binds is unknown.

Germline CDR1 and CDR2: SGHAT and FQDESV (reference sequence). V lost 5 bases and J lost 5, with 13 bases in between. The CDR3 contains 14 residues. TCRdb's table, derived via immunoSEQ multiplex PCR, lists solely in-frame clones and lacks some. The sample lists tens of thousands of clones, 70% to 75% occurring once. ViraFEST expansion of antigen-specific CD4+ T cells with viral peptide pools preceded sequencing. Subsequent to roughly 10 days of culture, CD4+ T cells were isolated. Vaccine administered to participants consisted of two doses of either BNT162b2 or mRNA-1273. The specimen was CD4+ T cells from PBMCs cultured with HCoV-229E spike peptides, collected after COVID-19 vaccination. J is TRBJ1-5 and V is TRBV11-1; D gene uncertain. This TCR was recovered from a human donor who received a COVID-19 vaccine. This CDR3 reads CASSLVGRDQPQHF. As DNA, the CDR3 is TGTGCCAGCAGCCTCGTCGGAAGGGATCAGCCCCAGCATTTT.